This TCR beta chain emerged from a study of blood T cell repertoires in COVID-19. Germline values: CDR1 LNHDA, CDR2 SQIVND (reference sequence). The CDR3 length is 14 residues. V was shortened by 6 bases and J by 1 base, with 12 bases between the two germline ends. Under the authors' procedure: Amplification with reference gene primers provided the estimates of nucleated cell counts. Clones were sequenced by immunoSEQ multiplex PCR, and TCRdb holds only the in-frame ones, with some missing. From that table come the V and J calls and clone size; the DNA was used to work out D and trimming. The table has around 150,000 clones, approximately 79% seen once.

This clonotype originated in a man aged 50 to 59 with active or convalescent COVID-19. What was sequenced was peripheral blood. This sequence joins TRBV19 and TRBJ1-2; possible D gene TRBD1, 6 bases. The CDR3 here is CASRPGEGNYGYTF. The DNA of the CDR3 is TGTGCCAGTAGGCCAGGGGAGGGTAACTATGGCTACACCTTC.